A selection of T cell receptor beta chains follows, all from one sample in a study of T cells expressing NK-cell markers. TCRdb reworked the 5' RACE reads into one entry per CDR3 protein, no DNA. The data include about 460,000 distinct CDR3 sequences; the top ten clones carry 1.4%. The specimen was blood T cells: a sorted CD56 or NKG2C T cell subset, CD4+ or CD8+ T cells, or bulk PBMC T cells (not recorded which). These receptor sequences come from a woman in her forties or fifties in good health. The CDR3 runs from the conserved cysteine through the conserved F or W.

J	V	CDR3
TRBJ1-2	TRBV3-1	CASSPLGVSGYTF
TRBJ2-7	TRBV4-2	CASSLGGQVTSEQYF
TRBJ2-1	TRBV2	CASREFGNEQFF
TRBJ2-1	TRBV29-1	CSVYEIYNEQFF
TRBJ1-1	TRBV29-1	CSVTDRVTEAFF
TRBJ2-7	TRBV7-2	CASSSGIGRGAYEQYF
TRBJ2-3	TRBV12-3/TRBV12-4	CASSLSLGRSGGDTQYF
TRBJ1-3	TRBV30	CAWSAGTLTGNTIYF
TRBJ2-7	TRBV4-1	CASSQVGAGNFYEQYF
TRBJ2-5	TRBV10-3	CAIRNWGQPGETQYF
TRBJ2-5	TRBV2	CASSERRTGGETQYF